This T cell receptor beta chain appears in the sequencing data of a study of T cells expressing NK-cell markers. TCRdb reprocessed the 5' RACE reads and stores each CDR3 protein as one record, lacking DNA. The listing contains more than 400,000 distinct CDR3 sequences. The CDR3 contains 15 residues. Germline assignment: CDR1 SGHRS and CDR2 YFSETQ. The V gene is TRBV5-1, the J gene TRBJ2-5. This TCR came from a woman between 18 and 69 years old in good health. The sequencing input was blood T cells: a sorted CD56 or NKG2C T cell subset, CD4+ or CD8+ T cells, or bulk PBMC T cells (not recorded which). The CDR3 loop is CASSLGLAVQETQYF. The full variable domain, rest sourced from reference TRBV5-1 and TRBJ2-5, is KAGVTQTPRYLIKTRGQQVTLSCSPISGHRSVSWYQQTPGQGLQFLFEYFSETQRNKGNFPGRFSGRQFSNSRSEMNVSTLELGDSALYLCASSLGLAVQETQYFGPGTRLLVL.